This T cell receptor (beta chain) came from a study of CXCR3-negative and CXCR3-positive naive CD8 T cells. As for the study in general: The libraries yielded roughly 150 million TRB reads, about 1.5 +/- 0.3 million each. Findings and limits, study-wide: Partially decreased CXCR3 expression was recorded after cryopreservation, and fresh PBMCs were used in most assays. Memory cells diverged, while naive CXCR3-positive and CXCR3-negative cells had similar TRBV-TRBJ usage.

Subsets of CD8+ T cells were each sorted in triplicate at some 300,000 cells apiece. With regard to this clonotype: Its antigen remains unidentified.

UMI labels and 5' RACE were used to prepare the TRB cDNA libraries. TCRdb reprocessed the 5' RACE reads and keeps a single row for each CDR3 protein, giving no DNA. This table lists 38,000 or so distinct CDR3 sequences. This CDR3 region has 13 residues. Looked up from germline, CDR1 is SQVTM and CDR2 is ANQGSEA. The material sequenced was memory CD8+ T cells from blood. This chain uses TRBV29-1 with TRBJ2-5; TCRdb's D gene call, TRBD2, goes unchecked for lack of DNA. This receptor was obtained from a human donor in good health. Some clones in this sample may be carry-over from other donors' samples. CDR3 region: CSVELAVQETQYF.